This section outlines one TCR beta chain sequence together with its context. The antigen is not known. CDR3 size: 14 residues. CDR1 is SQVTM and CDR2 is ANQGSEA in the germline V gene. Trimming took 1 base from V and 10 from J; bases not matched to a gene: 9. The authors amplified TCR beta CDR3 regions, and they did so from RNA transcripts for repertoire sequencing. RT-PCR in the first round used HTBI primers; a second-round multiplex PCR followed. TCRdb recomputed calls from the multiplex PCR reads with MiXCR, one row per CDR3 protein. This table has around 1,200,000 distinct CDR3 sequences, about two fifths appearing once. The data stem from a study of Graves' ophthalmopathy and Graves' hyperthyroidism. The overall study: If no ophthalmopathy appeared within 18 months of follow-up, hyperthyroidism was termed stable. General study points: A majority of expanded thyroid clonotypes exceeding 0.001 frequency were likewise present in blood. Ophthalmopathy progression was predicted by the model at 70.59% sensitivity and 72.22% specificity.

Additional autoimmune diseases, uncontrolled infections, pregnancy or lactation disqualified patients. This chain links TRBV29-1 with TRBJ1-1, with 10 bases fitting TRBD1. This sequence originates from an adult man with Graves' hyperthyroidism. The sequenced material came from peripheral blood or thyroid tissue (not recorded which). CDR3 bases: TGCAGCGTTGAAGTTAGACAGGGGGCGATTGGAGCTTTCTTT. The encoded protein is CSVEVRQGAIGAFF.